The sequence of this T cell receptor beta chain was determined in a study of shared clonotypes between healthy human individuals. About the study: Aged between 18 and 49, the donors were a couple of women and a few men. The study, taken as a whole, reports: Larger estimated richness was generally recorded for naive subsets relative to memory subsets.

The V segment lost 2 bases and the J segment 4 bases; nucleotides outside the gene matches: 8. This CDR3 is built from 16 residues. Germline V gene lookup returns CDR1 MNHNS and CDR2 SASEGT. Replicate PCRs from sorted subsets contained approximately 220 ng DNA, which is 31,000 or so T cell genomes. Repertoires were generated with immunoSEQ multiplex PCR, while TCRdb's copy carries only in-frame clones and drops some. The data hold about 1.9 million clones, with 80% to 95% observed a single time. Naive-designated CD8 cells lacked CD45RO, were positively enriched for CCR7, and omitted terminally differentiated effector memory CD45RA+ cells. With respect to this clone: The antigen remains unidentified.

Sample: naive CD8+ T cells from PBMCs. The chain joins TRBV6-1 to TRBJ2-1; 7 bases are shared with TRBD2. The origin of this receptor is a young man in good health. Some clones in this sample may be carry-over from other donors' samples. Here the CDR3 reads CASSEPGGFGYNEQFF. The CDR3 nucleotides read TGTGCCAGCAGTGAACCGGGGGGATTTGGGTACAATGAGCAGTTCTTC.